This TCR beta chain was found in a study of blood T cells in healthy people across ages. Study summary: Capture by template switching was about one barcoded beta molecule per two T cells.

A J-beta primer mix and a sample-barcoded 5' primer were used in a second PCR of about 7 to 12 cycles. TCRdb fed the 5' RACE reads into MiXCR, producing one record per CDR3 protein. The sample yields about 1.6 million distinct CDR3 sequences, roughly 32% seen once. V lost 6 bases and J 0 bases, leaving 10 bases between the germline ends. The CDR3 is 14 residues long. CDR1 and CDR2 from the germline V gene are SEHNR and FQNEAQ (reference sequence). This clonotype originated in a woman aged 30 to 39 in good health. Sample: blood. The J gene is TRBJ2-3, the V gene TRBV7-9; D uncertain. In DNA form, the CDR3 reads TGTGCCAGCAGGGTATCCTCTAGCACAGATACGCAGTATTTT. Its translation is CASRVSSSTDTQYF.